In this sample, the clone carrying this TCR gamma chain is hyperexpanded (1% or more). Its antigen is still unknown. Other nucleotide sequences in the sample specify the same CDR3. TCRdb re-called the RT-PCR reads via CATT. The sample holds about 150 gamma-chain clones, approximately 2.4% seen once. The germline V gene has CDR1 GITISATS and CDR2 ISYDGTV (reference sequence). Trimming took 0 bases from V and 5 from J; bases not matched to a gene: 4. CDR3 length: 17 amino acids. This entry belongs to a study of gammadelta T cells in human blood. The study, taken as a whole, reports: Polyclonal expansion of innate γδ T cells after birth appeared microbially driven.

This TCR derives from a human donor. The sequencing sample was made of Vgamma9Vdelta2 gamma-delta T cells from infant blood. The V call is TRGV9, the J call TRGJP. The CDR3 nucleotides read TGTGCCTTGTGGGAGGTGCGGGAAGAGTTGGGCAAAAAAATCAAGGTATTT. This translates into CALWEVREELGKKIKVF.